This T cell receptor beta chain was sequenced for a study of T cells after posttransplantation cyclophosphamide. The assay was immunoSEQ multiplex PCR, and TCRdb's table has in-frame clones only and misses some. The top ten clones hold around 0.3% of a sample with over 9,000 clones, approximately 95% of them seen once. Cells defined as naive were viable CD3+CD4+ or CD3+CD8+ and CCR7+CD45RA+CD45RO-CD95-CD27+CD28+. The sample consisted of naive CD8+ T cells sorted from PBMCs. The sequence was obtained from a man between 25 and 39 years old in good health and a related stem cell transplant donor.

For the CDR3, the DNA is TGTGCCAGCAGCCATAGCGGGGGGAGTACCGGGGAGCTGTTTTTT. It yields the protein CASSHSGGSTGELFF. The chain employs TRBV11-2 and TRBJ2-2, with TRBD2 matching 10 bases. The germline CDR1 and CDR2 sequences are SGHAT and FQNNGV. The CDR3 is made up of 15 amino acids. V gave up 5 bases and J gave up 5 bases; unmatched junction bases: 5.